A selection of T cell receptor beta chains follows, all from one sample in a study of cytomegalovirus exposure and HLA in healthy donors. This table comes from immunoSEQ multiplex PCR, and its TCRdb copy is limited to in-frame clones, with some not included. The table shows about 60,000 clones, with 90% to 96% occurring only once. Sequencing input: PBMCs. All receptors come from a man between 18 and 29 years old in good health and CMV-seronegative. The CDR3 runs from the conserved cysteine through the conserved F or W. A D gene is named only where the DNA matches it firmly. Clone size is not always given. Where it is, it says once, few, many or a class for expanded clones.

-	TRBV11-1	-	TRBJ1-1	CASSLADSGTEAFF	TGTGCCAGCAGCTTAGCGGATTCGGGCACTGAAGCTTTCTTT
TRBD2	TRBV28	-	TRBJ2-5	CASSPRLAGGRTQYF	TGTGCCAGCAGCCCCAGACTAGCGGGAGGGAGGACCCAGTACTTC
TRBD1	TRBV15	-	TRBJ2-6	CATSIGQGTGANVLTF	TGTGCCACCAGCATAGGACAGGGAACTGGGGCCAACGTCCTGACTTTC
TRBD2	TRBV7-6	-	TRBJ2-1	CASSRLAGVEQFF	TGTGCCAGCAGCAGACTAGCGGGAGTTGAGCAGTTCTTC
TRBD1	TRBV30	-	TRBJ2-7	CAWDRRYRDRGLTYEQYF	TGTGCCTGGGACAGACGTTATCGGGACAGGGGGCTTACCTACGAGCAGTACTTC
-	TRBV18	-	TRBJ1-5	CASSPSNRAIRNQPQHF	TGTGCCAGCTCACCATCAAACAGGGCCATAAGAAATCAGCCCCAGCATTTT
-	TRBV25-1	-	TRBJ2-7	CASSPSAGRPNSYEQYF	TGTGCCAGCAGTCCGTCCGCGGGCAGGCCTAATTCCTACGAGCAGTACTTC
-	TRBV4-1	-	TRBJ2-1	CASSHLGRVRSYNEQFF	TGCGCCAGCAGCCATTTGGGCAGGGTCCGCTCCTACAATGAGCAGTTCTTC
-	TRBV6-5	-	TRBJ2-3	CASSYVGGRGTDTQYF	TGTGCCAGCAGTTACGTAGGGGGACGAGGCACAGATACGCAGTATTTT
TRBD2	TRBV5-6	once	TRBJ2-7	CASSPTGGGWEQYF	TGTGCCAGCAGCCCGACGGGGGGTGGTTGGGAGCAGTACTTC
TRBD1	TRBV9	-	TRBJ1-1	CASSVQGENTEAFF	TGTGCCAGCAGCGTACAGGGGGAGAACACTGAAGCTTTCTTT
-	TRBV28	-	TRBJ2-3	CASSLQGNWDTQYF	TGTGCCAGCAGCTTACAGGGAAACTGGGATACGCAGTATTTT
TRBD1	TRBV5-1	-	TRBJ1-2	CASSLDRGPRDYGYTF	TGCGCCAGCAGCTTGGACAGGGGGCCTAGGGACTATGGCTACACCTTC
TRBD2	TRBV10-3	-	TRBJ2-6	CAISEPSTSGVSGANVLTF	TGTGCCATCAGTGAGCCATCGACTAGCGGAGTCTCTGGGGCCAACGTCCTGACTTTC
TRBD2	TRBV18	-	TRBJ2-7	CASSPRGRIGNEQYF	TGTGCCAGCTCACCACGCGGGAGAATCGGTAACGAGCAGTACTTC
-	TRBV28	-	TRBJ2-7	CASEKGHHYEQYF	TGTGCCAGCGAGAAGGGACACCACTACGAGCAGTACTTC
-	TRBV23-1	-	TRBJ2-7	CASSQSSLSRYEQYF	TGCGCCAGCAGTCAATCGAGCCTCTCCCGCTACGAGCAGTACTTC
-	TRBV28	-	TRBJ2-7	CASSGAYEQYF	TGTGCCAGCAGTGGGGCGTACGAGCAGTACTTC
TRBD2	TRBV5-1	-	TRBJ2-3	CASSLGSGRGTDTQYF	TGCGCCAGCAGCTTGGGTAGCGGGAGGGGAACAGATACGCAGTATTTT
TRBD1	TRBV18	-	TRBJ1-2	CASSRDSVYGYTF	TGTGCCAGCTCCCGGGACAGCGTTTATGGCTACACCTTC
-	TRBV29-1	-	TRBJ2-7	CSVEFAQGGNEQYF	TGCAGCGTTGAGTTTGCTCAGGGTGGGAACGAGCAGTACTTC
-	TRBV28	-	TRBJ2-7	CASRDINSYEQYF	TGTGCCAGCAGGGACATCAACTCCTACGAGCAGTACTTC
TRBD1	TRBV5-6	-	TRBJ1-2	CASSSDREGYGYTF	TGTGCCAGCAGCTCGGACAGGGAAGGCTATGGCTACACCTTC
TRBD2	TRBV28	-	TRBJ2-1	CASSLGTSVYNEQFF	TGTGCCAGCAGTTTAGGGACTAGCGTTTACAATGAGCAGTTCTTC
TRBD1	TRBV7-2	-	TRBJ2-5	CASSLGQGTQETQYF	TGTGCCAGCAGCTTGGGACAGGGGACCCAAGAGACCCAGTACTTC
-	TRBV6-6	-	TRBJ2-2	CASRLGLNTGELFF	TGTGCCAGCAGATTGGGACTGAACACCGGGGAGCTGTTTTTT
TRBD1	TRBV6-5	once	TRBJ2-1	CASKRQGAYNEQFF	TGTGCCAGCAAACGACAGGGGGCTTACAATGAGCAGTTCTTC
-	TRBV4-1	-	TRBJ1-2	CASSQGGGLGYGYTF	TGCGCCAGCAGCCAGGGAGGGGGGCTGGGCTATGGCTACACCTTC
TRBD1	TRBV6-4	-	TRBJ1-1	CASSDSPGQGDTEAFF	TGTGCCAGCAGTGATTCGCCGGGACAGGGGGACACTGAAGCTTTCTTT
TRBD1	TRBV5-6	-	TRBJ2-3	CASSDGTVGTDTQYF	TGTGCCAGCAGCGACGGGACAGTCGGCACAGATACGCAGTATTTT
TRBD1	TRBV27	-	TRBJ2-7	CASSYLPGGGYEQYF	TGTGCCAGCAGTTACCTCCCAGGGGGCGGGTACGAGCAGTACTTC
TRBD1	TRBV6-5	-	TRBJ1-1	CASGLNRGHTEAFF	TGTGCCAGCGGACTAAACAGGGGCCACACTGAAGCTTTCTTT
TRBD2	TRBV5-1	-	TRBJ2-1	CASSPLAGVSYEQFF	TGCGCCAGCAGCCCGCTAGCGGGCGTTAGCTATGAGCAGTTCTTC
TRBD1	TRBV4-1	-	TRBJ2-5	CASSHSRAAGTEQETQYF	TGCGCCAGCAGCCATTCCCGAGCCGCCGGGACAGAACAAGAGACCCAGTACTTC
TRBD1	TRBV29-1	-	TRBJ2-2	CSAGTGYTGELFF	TGCAGCGCAGGGACAGGGTATACCGGGGAGCTGTTTTTT
-	TRBV27	-	TRBJ2-1	CASSPAGNEQFF	TGTGCCAGCAGCCCTGCCGGCAATGAGCAGTTCTTC
-	TRBV6-5	-	TRBJ1-1	CASSYLDSSEAFF	TGTGCCAGCAGTTACCTGGACAGTTCTGAAGCTTTCTTT
-	TRBV11-2	-	TRBJ2-1	CASSLKGAGTDPNEQFF	TGTGCCAGCAGCTTAAAAGGGGCGGGGACAGACCCCAATGAGCAGTTCTTC
-	TRBV28	-	TRBJ1-3	CASSRTGDSGNTIYF	TGTGCCAGCAGCCGCACAGGTGACTCTGGAAACACCATATATTTT
-	TRBV6-1	-	TRBJ2-7	CASSERDSYEQYF	TGTGCCAGCAGTGAGCGGGACAGCTACGAGCAGTACTTC
TRBD1	TRBV5-1	-	TRBJ2-4	CASSNGTGIAKNIQYF	TGCGCCAGCAGCAACGGGACAGGTATAGCCAAAAACATTCAGTACTTC
-	TRBV28	-	TRBJ2-3	CASSTGRSTDTQYF	TGTGCCAGCAGTACAGGGCGGAGCACAGATACGCAGTATTTT
TRBD2	TRBV5-1	once	TRBJ2-2	CASSLAGGAAGELFF	TGCGCCAGCAGCTTGGCGGGGGGAGCAGCCGGGGAGCTGTTTTTT
-	TRBV11-2	-	TRBJ1-2	CASSLGQKGGYTF	TGTGCCAGCAGCTTAGGACAGAAGGGCGGCTACACCTTC
-	TRBV5-4	-	TRBJ2-3	CASSPSTDTQYF	TGTGCCAGCAGCCCAAGCACAGATACGCAGTATTTT
TRBD2	TRBV5-8	-	TRBJ2-1	CASSFGERTSGRSYNEQFF	TGTGCCAGCAGCTTCGGAGAACGGACTAGCGGGAGATCCTACAATGAGCAGTTCTTC
-	TRBV27	-	TRBJ2-5	CASRHRLVETQYF	TGTGCCAGCAGGCACAGGCTTGTTGAGACCCAGTACTTC
TRBD1	TRBV5-4	-	TRBJ2-3	CASRSGTGDTDTQYF	TGTGCCAGCAGGTCCGGGACAGGGGACACAGATACGCAGTATTTT
TRBD1	TRBV19	-	TRBJ2-7	CASSIGTGDGYEQYF	TGTGCCAGTAGTATAGGGACAGGCGACGGCTACGAGCAGTACTTC
-	TRBV29-1	-	TRBJ1-1	CSVDGWGDTEAFF	TGCAGCGTTGATGGGTGGGGCGACACTGAAGCTTTCTTT
-	TRBV28	-	TRBJ2-3	CASASANTQYF	TGTGCCAGCGCTAGCGCTAATACGCAGTATTTT
TRBD2	TRBV7-6	-	TRBJ2-1	CASSLSGGSVVHEQFF	TGTGCCAGCAGCTTATCTGGCGGGAGCGTTGTTCATGAGCAGTTCTTC
TRBD1	TRBV5-4	-	TRBJ1-1	CASSFRGENTEAFF	TGTGCCAGCAGCTTCAGGGGGGAGAACACTGAAGCTTTCTTT
TRBD1	TRBV7-9	-	TRBJ2-1	CASSHDRGLSSYNEQFF	TGTGCCAGCAGCCACGACAGGGGGCTTAGCTCCTACAATGAGCAGTTCTTC
-	TRBV4-1	-	TRBJ2-7	CASSLDLRLGFHEQYF	TGCGCCAGCAGCCTTGACCTGCGACTAGGTTTTCACGAGCAGTACTTC